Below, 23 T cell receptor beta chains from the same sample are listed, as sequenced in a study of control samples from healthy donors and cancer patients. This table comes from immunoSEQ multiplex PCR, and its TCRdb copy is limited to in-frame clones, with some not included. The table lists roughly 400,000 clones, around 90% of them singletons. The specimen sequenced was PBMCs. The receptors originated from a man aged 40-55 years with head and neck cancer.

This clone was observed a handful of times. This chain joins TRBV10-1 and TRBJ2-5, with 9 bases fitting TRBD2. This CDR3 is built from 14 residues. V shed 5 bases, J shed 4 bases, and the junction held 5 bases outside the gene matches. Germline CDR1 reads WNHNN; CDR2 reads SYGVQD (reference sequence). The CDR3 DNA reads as TGCGCCAGCAGTATAGCGGGAGCGGGAGAGACCCAGTACTTC. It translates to CASSIAGAGETQYF.

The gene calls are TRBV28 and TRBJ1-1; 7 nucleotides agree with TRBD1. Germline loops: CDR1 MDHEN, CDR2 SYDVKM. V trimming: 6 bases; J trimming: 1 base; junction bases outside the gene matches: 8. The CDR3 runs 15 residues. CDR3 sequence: CASRGGDSGNTEAFF. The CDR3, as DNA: TGTGCCAGCAGGGGCGGGGACAGTGGGAACACTGAAGCTTTCTTT.

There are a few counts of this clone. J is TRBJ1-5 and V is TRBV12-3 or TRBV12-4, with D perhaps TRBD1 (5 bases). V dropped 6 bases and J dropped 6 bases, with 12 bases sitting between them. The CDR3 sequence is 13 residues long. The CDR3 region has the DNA TGTGCCAGCAGAACGCCGGGACCTCAGCCCCAGCATTTT. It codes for CASRTPGPQPQHF.

Here the CDR3 reads CASRFATNEKLFF. In DNA, the CDR3 is TGTGCCAGTCGCTTCGCAACTAATGAAAAACTGTTTTTT. This sequence joins TRBV28 and TRBJ1-4; D remains ambiguous. Germline CDR1 MDHEN, CDR2 SYDVKM. V lost 9 bases and J lost 0, with 8 bases in between. The CDR3 is made up of 13 amino acids.

The CDR3 DNA is TGTGCCAGCAGAACAGGGGGCCCAGGCTACGAGCAGTACTTC. Protein: CASRTGGPGYEQYF. V gene TRBV6-6 combines with J gene TRBJ2-7, with 9 bases identical to TRBD1. The CDR3 is 14 amino acids. V was pared by 6 bases and J by 3 bases, with 6 bases of the junction left unmatched. Germline V gene lookup returns CDR1 MNHNY and CDR2 SVGAGI (reference sequence).

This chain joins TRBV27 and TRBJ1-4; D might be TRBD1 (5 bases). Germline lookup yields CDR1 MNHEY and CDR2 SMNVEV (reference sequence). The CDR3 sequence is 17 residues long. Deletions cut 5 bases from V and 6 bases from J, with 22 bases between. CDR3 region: CASSPVGGVFRDEKLFF. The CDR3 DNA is TGTGCCAGCAGTCCCGTCGGTGGGGTTTTCAGGGATGAAAAACTGTTTTTT. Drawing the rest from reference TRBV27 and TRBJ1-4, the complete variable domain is EAQVTQNPRYLITVTGKKLTVTCSQNMNHEYMSWYRQDPGLGLRQIYYSMNVEVTDKGDVPEGYKVSRKEKRNFPLILESPSPNQTSLYFCASSPVGGVFRDEKLFFGSGTQLSVL.

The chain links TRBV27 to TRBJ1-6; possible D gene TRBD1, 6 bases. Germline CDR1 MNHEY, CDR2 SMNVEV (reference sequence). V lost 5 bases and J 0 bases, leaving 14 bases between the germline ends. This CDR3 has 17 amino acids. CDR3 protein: CASSPPQGFSYNSPLHF. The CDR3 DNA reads TGTGCCAGCAGTCCGCCACAGGGTTTCTCCTATAATTCACCCCTCCACTTT.

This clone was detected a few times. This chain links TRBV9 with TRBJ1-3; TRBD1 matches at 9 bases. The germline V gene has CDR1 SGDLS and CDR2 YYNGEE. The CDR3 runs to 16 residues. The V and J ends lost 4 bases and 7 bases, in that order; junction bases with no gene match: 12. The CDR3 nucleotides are TGTGCCAGCAGCCCGCGGACAGGGGTAGGCGGGAACACCATATATTTT. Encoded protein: CASSPRTGVGGNTIYF.

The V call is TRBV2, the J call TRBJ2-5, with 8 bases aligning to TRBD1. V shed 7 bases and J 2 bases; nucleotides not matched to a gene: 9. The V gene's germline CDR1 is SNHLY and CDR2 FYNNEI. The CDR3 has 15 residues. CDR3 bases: TGTGCCAGCACTCTAACGGGGACAGGACAAGAGACCCAGTACTTC. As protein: CASTLTGTGQETQYF. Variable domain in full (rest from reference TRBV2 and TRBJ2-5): EPEVTQTPSHQVTQMGQEVILRCVPISNHLYFYWYRQILGQKVEFLVSFYNNEISEKSEIFDDQFSVERPDGSNFTLKIRSTKLEDSAMYFCASTLTGTGQETQYFGPGTRLLVL.

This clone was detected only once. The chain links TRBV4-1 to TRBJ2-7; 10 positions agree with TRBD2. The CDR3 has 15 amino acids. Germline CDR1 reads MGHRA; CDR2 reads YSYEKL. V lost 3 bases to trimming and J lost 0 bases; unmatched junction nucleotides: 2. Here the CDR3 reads CASSHPSGSSYEQYF. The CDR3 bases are TGCGCCAGCAGCCATCCTAGCGGGAGCTCCTACGAGCAGTACTTC.

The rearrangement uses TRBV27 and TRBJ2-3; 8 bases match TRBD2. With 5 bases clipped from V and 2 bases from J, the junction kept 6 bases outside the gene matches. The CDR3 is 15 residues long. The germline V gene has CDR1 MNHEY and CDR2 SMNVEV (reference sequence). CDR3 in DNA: TGTGCCAGCAGTACTATAGCGGGACCCACAGATACGCAGTATTTT. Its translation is CASSTIAGPTDTQYF.

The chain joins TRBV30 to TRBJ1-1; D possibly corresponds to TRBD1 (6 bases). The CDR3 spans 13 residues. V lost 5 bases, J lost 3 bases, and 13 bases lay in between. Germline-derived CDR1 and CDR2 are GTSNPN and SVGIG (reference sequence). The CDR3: CAWGKNRDTEAFF. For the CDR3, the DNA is TGTGCCTGGGGGAAGAACAGGGACACTGAAGCTTTCTTT.

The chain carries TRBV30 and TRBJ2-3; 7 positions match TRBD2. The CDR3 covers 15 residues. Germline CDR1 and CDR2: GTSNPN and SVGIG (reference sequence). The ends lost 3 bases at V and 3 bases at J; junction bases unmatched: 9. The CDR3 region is CAWRGFRGSTDTQYF. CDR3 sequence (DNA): TGTGCCTGGAGAGGGTTCCGCGGGAGTACAGATACGCAGTATTTT.

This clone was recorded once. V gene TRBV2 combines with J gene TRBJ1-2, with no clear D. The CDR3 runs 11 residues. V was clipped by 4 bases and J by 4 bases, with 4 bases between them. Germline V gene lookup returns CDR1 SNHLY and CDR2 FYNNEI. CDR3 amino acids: CASSVVYGYTF. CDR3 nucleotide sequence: TGTGCCAGCAGTGTTGTCTATGGCTACACCTTC. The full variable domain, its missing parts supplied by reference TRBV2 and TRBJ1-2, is EPEVTQTPSHQVTQMGQEVILRCVPISNHLYFYWYRQILGQKVEFLVSFYNNEISEKSEIFDDQFSVERPDGSNFTLKIRSTKLEDSAMYFCASSVVYGYTFGSGTRLTVV.

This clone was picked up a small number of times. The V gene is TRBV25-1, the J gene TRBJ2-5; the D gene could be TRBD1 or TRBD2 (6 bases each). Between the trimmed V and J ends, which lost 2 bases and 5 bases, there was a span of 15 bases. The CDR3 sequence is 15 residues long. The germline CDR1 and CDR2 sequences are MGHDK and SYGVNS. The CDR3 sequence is CASSEVRPGAETQYF. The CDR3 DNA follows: TGTGCCAGCAGTGAAGTACGTCCGGGGGCGGAGACCCAGTACTTC.

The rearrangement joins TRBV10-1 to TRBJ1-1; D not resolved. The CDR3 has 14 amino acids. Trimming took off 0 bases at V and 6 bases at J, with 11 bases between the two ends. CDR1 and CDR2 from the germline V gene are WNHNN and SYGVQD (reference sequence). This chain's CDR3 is CASSESTLRAEAFF. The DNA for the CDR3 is TGCGCCAGCAGTGAGTCTACCCTCCGCGCTGAAGCTTTCTTT.

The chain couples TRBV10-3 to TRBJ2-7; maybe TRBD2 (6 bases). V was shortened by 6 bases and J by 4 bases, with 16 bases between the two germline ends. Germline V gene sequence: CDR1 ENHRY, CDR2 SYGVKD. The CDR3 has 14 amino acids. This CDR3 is CAIRGASAEYEQYF. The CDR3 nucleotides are TGTGCCATCAGGGGAGCTAGCGCGGAATACGAGCAGTACTTC.

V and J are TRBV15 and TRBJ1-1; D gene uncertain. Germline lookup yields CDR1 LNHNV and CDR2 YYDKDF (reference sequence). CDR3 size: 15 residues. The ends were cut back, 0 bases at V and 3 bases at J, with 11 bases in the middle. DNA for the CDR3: TGTGCCACCAGCAGAGATAGGCAGGCCTACACTGAAGCTTTCTTT. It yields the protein CATSRDRQAYTEAFF.

The CDR3 nucleotides are TGTGCCAGCTCGAACGGGGACAGGGGCCAAGAGACCCAGTACTTC. Translating it yields CASSNGDRGQETQYF. The V and J genes are TRBV2 and TRBJ2-5, with 10 bases lining up with TRBD1. After removal of 8 bases from V and 1 base from J, the junction contained 7 bases not matched to a gene. This CDR3 contains 15 residues. The V gene's germline CDR1 is SNHLY and CDR2 FYNNEI.

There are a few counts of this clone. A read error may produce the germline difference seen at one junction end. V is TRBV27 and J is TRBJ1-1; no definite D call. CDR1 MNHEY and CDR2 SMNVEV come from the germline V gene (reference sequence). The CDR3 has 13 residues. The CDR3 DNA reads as TGTGCCAGCAGTTCCCCCCGGAACGCTGAAGCTTTCTTT. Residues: CASSSPRNAEAFF.

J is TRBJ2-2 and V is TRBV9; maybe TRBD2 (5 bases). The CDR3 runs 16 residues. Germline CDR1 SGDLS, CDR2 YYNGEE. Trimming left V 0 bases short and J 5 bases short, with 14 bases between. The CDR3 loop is CASSVAPTMRTGELFF. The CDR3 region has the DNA TGTGCCAGCAGCGTAGCCCCGACTATGCGGACCGGGGAGCTGTTTTTT.

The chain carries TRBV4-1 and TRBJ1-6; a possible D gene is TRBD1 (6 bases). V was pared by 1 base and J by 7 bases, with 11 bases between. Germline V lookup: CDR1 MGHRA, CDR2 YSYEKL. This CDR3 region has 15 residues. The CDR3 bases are TGCGCCAGCAGCCAAGTCGGGGGGGCCAATTCACCCCTCCACTTT. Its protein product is CASSQVGGANSPLHF.

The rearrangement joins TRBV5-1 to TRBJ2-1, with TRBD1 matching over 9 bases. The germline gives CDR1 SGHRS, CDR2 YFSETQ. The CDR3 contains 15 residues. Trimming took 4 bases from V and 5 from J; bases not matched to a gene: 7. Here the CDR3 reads CASSPGDRDDNEQFF. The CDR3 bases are TGCGCCAGCAGCCCAGGGGACAGGGATGACAATGAGCAGTTCTTC.